This TCR beta chain stems from a study of blood T cell repertoires in COVID-19. The data were produced by immunoSEQ multiplex PCR, yet TCRdb's version contains in-frame clones alone and is incomplete. The top ten hold around 0.95% of the sample, which has some 520,000 clones, 75% to 90% seen once. Sequences were obtained from peripheral blood. This TCR came from a man between 18 and 29 years old with COVID-19, enrolled during active disease.

The chain's CDR3 is CASSDTGYEQYF. CDR3 nucleotides: TGTGCCAGCAGTGATACCGGGTACGAGCAGTACTTC. The V and J genes are TRBV2 and TRBJ2-7; no clear D. The germline gives CDR1 SNHLY, CDR2 FYNNEI. Trimming took off 3 bases at V and 4 bases at J, with 7 bases between the two ends. The CDR3 is 12 residues long.